Following are 30 T cell receptor beta chains from one sample sequenced in a study of OX40 agonist ivuxolimab in advanced cancers. Assay: immunoSEQ multiplex PCR; the TCRdb copy retains only in-frame clones and omits some. This table has over 55,000 clones, 80% to 95% appearing once. Sequencing was performed on CD4+ or CD8+ T cells sorted from blood, taken in a trial of the OX40 agonist ivuxolimab. The receptors were sampled from an adult with an advanced solid tumor such as melanoma, head and neck, liver or kidney cancer.

This chain connects TRBV6-6 to TRBJ1-3; D remains ambiguous. Germline V gives CDR1 MNHNY, CDR2 SVGAGI (reference sequence). CDR3 size: 14 residues. V shed 6 bases and J shed 0 bases, with 9 bases lying between them. The CDR3 coding sequence is TGTGCCAGCAGCCTCACCCCCTCTGGAAACACCATATATTTT. This sequence encodes CASSLTPSGNTIYF.

The chain is built from TRBV7-9 and TRBJ2-3, with a weak D call TRBD2 (6 bases). CDR1 is SEHNR and CDR2 is FQNEAQ in the germline V gene (reference sequence). V lost 2 bases, J lost 8 bases, and 8 bases lay in between. CDR3 size: 12 residues. The CDR3 DNA is TGTGCCAGCAGCTTACAGGAGGGTACGCAGTATTTT. As protein: CASSLQEGTQYF.

The V gene is TRBV5-1, the J gene TRBJ1-1; D unresolved. The germline V and J ends were trimmed by 4 bases and 1 base, with 8 bases remaining between them. This CDR3 contains 13 residues. The germline CDR1 and CDR2 sequences are SGHRS and YFSETQ. The CDR3 region has the DNA TGCGCCAGCAGCGGGCAGACGAACACTGAAGCTTTCTTT. The encoded protein is CASSGQTNTEAFF. The entire variable domain, with the rest obtained from reference TRBV5-1 and TRBJ1-1, is as follows: KAGVTQTPRYLIKTRGQQVTLSCSPISGHRSVSWYQQTPGQGLQFLFEYFSETQRNKGNFPGRFSGRQFSNSRSEMNVSTLELGDSALYLCASSGQTNTEAFFGQGTRLTVV.

The chain recombines TRBV19 with TRBJ2-3; TRBD2 agrees at 7 bases. Unmatched junction bases numbered 10, after V lost 6 bases and J lost 7 bases. The CDR3 spans 14 residues. Germline V gene sequence: CDR1 LNHDA, CDR2 SQIVND (reference sequence). The DNA for the CDR3 is TGTGCCAGTAGCGATCCGGGACTACGGAATACGCAGTATTTT. It specifies CASSDPGLRNTQYF.

This chain links TRBV19 with TRBJ2-7; the match to TRBD1 covers 12 bases. Germline CDR1 reads LNHDA; CDR2 reads SQIVND (reference sequence). CDR3 size: 16 residues. The V and J ends lost 4 bases and 5 bases, in that order; junction bases with no gene match: 9. This CDR3 reads CASSTQGGTGGHEQYF. CDR3 DNA: TGTGCCAGTAGTACCCAAGGAGGGACAGGGGGCCACGAGCAGTACTTC.

This clone was picked up a small number of times. The gene calls are TRBV7-9 and TRBJ1-1; no clear D gene. Germline lookup yields CDR1 SEHNR and CDR2 FQNEAQ (reference sequence). This CDR3 contains 16 residues. V dropped 2 bases and J dropped 4 bases, with 17 bases sitting between them. The CDR3 region is CASSLMGGLSGTEAFF. CDR3 nucleotides: TGTGCCAGCAGCTTAATGGGAGGTCTGTCGGGCACTGAAGCTTTCTTT.

The CDR3 DNA reads TGTGCCAGCAGCCCCGGGACTAACAATGAGCAGTTCTTC. Translation: CASSPGTNNEQFF. V and J are TRBV28 and TRBJ2-1; 7 bases line up with TRBD2. V dropped 6 bases and J dropped 5; count of bases not matched to a gene: 4. The CDR3 has 13 amino acids. Germline V gene data show CDR1 as MDHEN and CDR2 as SYDVKM.

The J gene is TRBJ2-5, the V gene TRBV5-4, with TRBD1 matching 9 bases. Germline V CDR1 and CDR2: SGHNT, YYREEE (reference sequence). Unmatched junction bases numbered 9, after V lost 4 bases and J lost 2 bases. The CDR3 is made up of 16 amino acids. This chain's CDR3 is CASSGTGSGLQETQYF. In DNA form, the CDR3 reads TGTGCCAGCAGCGGGACAGGGTCGGGGCTACAAGAGACCCAGTACTTC.

The rearrangement links TRBV6-6 to TRBJ1-4; 9 nucleotides match TRBD1. Unmatched junction bases numbered 8, after V lost 5 bases and J lost 7 bases. Germline V CDR1 and CDR2: MNHNY, SVGAGI (reference sequence). CDR3 length equals 15 residues. CDR3 region: CASSMGTGLGEKLFF. The CDR3 DNA is TGTGCCAGCAGTATGGGGACAGGGTTGGGTGAAAAACTGTTTTTT.

The chain links TRBV10-3 to TRBJ2-1; 9 nucleotides line up with TRBD2. CDR3 length: 13 amino acids. Germline CDR1 ENHRY, CDR2 SYGVKD. V trimming: 7 bases; J trimming: 5 bases; junction bases outside the gene matches: 3. The CDR3 sequence: CAITSSGNNEQFF. CDR3 coding DNA: TGTGCCATCACGTCTAGCGGGAACAATGAGCAGTTCTTC.

This sequence joins TRBV11-3 and TRBJ2-2, with D perhaps matching TRBD1 (6 bases). Germline V gene data show CDR1 as SGHNT and CDR2 as YENEEA. CDR3 length equals 16 residues. V dropped 4 bases and J dropped 0 bases, with 12 bases sitting between them. The CDR3 region has the DNA TGTGCCAGCAGCTCCCGGACAGCTCCGAACACCGGGGAGCTGTTTTTT. This encodes CASSSRTAPNTGELFF.

The chain combines TRBV5-1 with TRBJ2-6; 7 bases are a match to TRBD1. With 3 bases clipped from V and 0 bases from J, the junction kept 6 bases outside the gene matches. CDR3 length equals 17 residues. The germline V gene has CDR1 SGHRS and CDR2 YFSETQ. CDR3 amino acids: CASSSGQTSSGANVLTF. DNA of the CDR3: TGCGCCAGCAGCTCGGGACAGACGAGCTCTGGGGCCAACGTCCTGACTTTC.

The chain recombines TRBV4-1 with TRBJ2-5; unclear D gene. CDR1 and CDR2 (germline): MGHRA, YSYEKL. The CDR3 runs to 13 residues. V shed 0 bases and J shed 6 bases, with 8 bases lying between them. The CDR3 DNA reads as TGCGCCAGCAGCCAAGAGATGAAGAAGACCCAGTACTTC. It codes for CASSQEMKKTQYF.

The V and J genes are TRBV7-2 and TRBJ2-5; D gene unclear. The CDR3 totals 15 residues. The V gene lost 1 base and the J gene lost 4 bases, with 13 bases spanning the gap. From germline, CDR1 is SGHTA and CDR2 FQGNSA. CDR3 residues: CASSLEVKGGETQYF. Written as DNA, the CDR3 is TGTGCCAGCAGCTTAGAGGTGAAAGGCGGAGAGACCCAGTACTTC.

The chain uses TRBV30 and TRBJ2-5; D is unclear. Per germline, CDR1 GTSNPN and CDR2 SVGIG (reference sequence). This CDR3 has 14 amino acids. Trimming took 1 base from V and 5 from J, leaving 14 bases between them. CDR3 sequence (DNA): TGTGCCTGGAGTGCGCTCCATCCCGGGGAGACCCAGTACTTC. It specifies CAWSALHPGETQYF.

The chain has TRBV5-8 and TRBJ1-5, with D maybe TRBD1 (6 bases). The CDR3 is 15 amino acids. Germline CDR1 reads SGHTS; CDR2 reads YDEGEE. Trimming cost V 0 bases and J 1 base, with 8 bases left between them. DNA for the CDR3: TGTGCCAGCAGCTTGGGGGGGACAAGCAATCAGCCCCAGCATTTT. Translated, it gives CASSLGGTSNQPQHF. The full variable domain, completed using reference TRBV5-8 and TRBJ1-5, is EAGVTQSPTHLIKTRGQQATLRCSPISGHTSVYWYQQALGLGLQFLLWYDEGEERNRGNFPPRFSGRQFPNYSSELNVNALELEDSALYLCASSLGGTSNQPQHFGDGTRLSIL.

In the case of this clone: Lacking the conserved final phenylalanine or tryptophan, this CDR3 likely reflects a read error. Because the CDR3's place on the DNA is in doubt, the DNA is left out and the CDR3 is given as listed by TCRdb. CDR3 sequence reads: CASSYSRDSVPMV. The chain has TRBV6-5 and TRBJ1-4. Germline V lookup: CDR1 MNHEY, CDR2 SVGAGI. A total of 13 residues make up the CDR3, ends included.

This chain links TRBV7-2 with TRBJ2-2; 7 nucleotides agree with TRBD1. This CDR3 is 16 amino acids long. Germline V gene lookup returns CDR1 SGHTA and CDR2 FQGNSA. Losses at the gene ends were 3 bases for V and 5 bases for J; bases not matched to a gene: 9. In nucleotides, the CDR3 is TGTGCCAGCAGCTTCGCCCAACAGGGGTTTACCGGGGAGCTGTTTTTT. Translated, it gives CASSFAQQGFTGELFF.

The J gene is TRBJ1-2, the V gene TRBV4-2; tentatively, D is TRBD1 (5 bases). The CDR3 consists of 13 residues. The germline V gene encodes CDR1 LGHNA and CDR2 YNFKEQ. Trimming took off 4 bases at V and 8 bases at J, with 14 bases between the two ends. The CDR3 DNA reads as TGTGCCAGCAGCCCCATTACGGGGGGAGGCTACACCTTC. Protein sequence: CASSPITGGGYTF.

This sequence joins TRBV27 and TRBJ1-2; TRBD1 agrees at 12 bases. From germline, CDR1 is MNHEY and CDR2 SMNVEV (reference sequence). This CDR3 comprises 15 residues. V lost 6 bases to trimming and J lost 7 bases; unmatched junction nucleotides: 9. The CDR3 here is CASRSSGQGARGYTF. The CDR3 nucleotides read TGTGCCAGCAGGAGCTCGGGACAGGGGGCGCGTGGCTACACCTTC.

The V and J genes are TRBV14 and TRBJ1-5; 7 nucleotides match TRBD1. The CDR3 has 15 residues. V shed 0 bases and J 7 bases; nucleotides not matched to a gene: 6. From germline, CDR1 is SGHDN and CDR2 FVKESK. The CDR3 spells CASSQDRGDGQPQHF. The DNA for the CDR3 is TGTGCCAGCAGCCAAGACAGGGGGGATGGGCAGCCCCAGCATTTT.

The chain is built from TRBV5-1 and TRBJ2-1; tentatively, D is TRBD2 (6 bases). From germline, CDR1 is SGHRS and CDR2 YFSETQ. V was trimmed by 2 bases and J by 4 bases, leaving 10 bases between them. The CDR3 covers 14 residues. CDR3 region: CASSFREAYNEQFF. The CDR3 DNA reads as TGCGCCAGCAGCTTTAGGGAGGCTTACAATGAGCAGTTCTTC.

The chain recombines TRBV10-3 with TRBJ1-1, with D tentatively TRBD1 (5 bases). The germline V and J ends were trimmed by 10 bases and 0 bases, with 12 bases remaining between them. The CDR3 extends over 13 amino acids. The germline gives CDR1 ENHRY, CDR2 SYGVKD. CDR3 loop: CATSGRVNTEAFF. CDR3 DNA: TGTGCCACGTCGGGACGGGTGAACACTGAAGCTTTCTTT.

This clone has a handful of counts. The V gene is TRBV4-2, the J gene TRBJ2-3, with 7 positions matching TRBD1. V lost 3 bases, J lost 4 bases, and 1 base stayed unmatched. CDR3 size: 13 residues. Looked up from germline, CDR1 is LGHNA and CDR2 is YNFKEQ. CDR3 amino acids: CASSQGTADTQYF. CDR3 DNA: TGTGCCAGCAGCCAGGGGACAGCAGATACGCAGTATTTT.

This clone was observed once. V gene TRBV19 combines with J gene TRBJ1-1; D gene uncertain. The germline gives CDR1 LNHDA, CDR2 SQIVND (reference sequence). Trimming stripped 4 bases from V and 1 base from J, with 10 bases between. The CDR3 covers 14 residues. CDR3 residues: CASSSAGGNTEAFF. The CDR3 DNA sequence: TGTGCCAGTAGTAGTGCGGGCGGGAACACTGAAGCTTTCTTT. The whole variable domain, remainder taken from reference TRBV19 and TRBJ1-1, is DGGITQSPKYLFRKEGQNVTLSCEQNLNHDAMYWYRQDPGQGLRLIYYSQIVNDFQKGDIAEGYSVSREKKESFPLTVTSAQKNPTAFYLCASSSAGGNTEAFFGQGTRLTVV.

The genes are TRBV5-6 and TRBJ2-3, with TRBD2 identical over 9 bases. The CDR3 is made up of 16 amino acids. Trimming cost V 4 bases and J 6 bases; bases outside gene matches: 12. Germline CDR1 and CDR2: SGHDT and YYEEEE. The CDR3 protein is CASSLPLAGARDTQYF. The CDR3 DNA is TGTGCCAGCAGCCTCCCCTTAGCGGGGGCCCGGGATACGCAGTATTTT.

The V and J genes are TRBV27 and TRBJ2-3, with D perhaps being TRBD1 or TRBD2 (5 bases each). This CDR3 has 17 residues. Germline values: CDR1 MNHEY, CDR2 SMNVEV (reference sequence). Trimming shortened V by 7 bases and J by 2 bases, and 22 bases separated the two germline ends. The CDR3 here is CASTPVTASLTTDTQYF. The DNA for the CDR3 is TGTGCCAGCACCCCGGTGACAGCTAGCCTAACCACAGATACGCAGTATTTT.

The rearrangement links TRBV6-6 to TRBJ1-3, with D unresolved. The CDR3 loop spans 13 amino acids. Germline V gene sequence: CDR1 MNHNY, CDR2 SVGAGI (reference sequence). Trimming shortened V by 3 bases and J by 4 bases, and 7 bases separated the two germline ends. CDR3 sequence (DNA): TGTGCCAGCAGTTATTCCCGGGGAAACACCATATATTTT. Translation: CASSYSRGNTIYF.

V and J are TRBV28 and TRBJ2-7; D is possibly TRBD2 (6 bases). Trimming took off 3 bases at V and 3 bases at J, with 21 bases between the two ends. CDR3 length: 17 amino acids. Germline CDR1 reads MDHEN; CDR2 reads SYDVKM. The CDR3 loop reads CASSFPGTALTFYEQYF. CDR3 nucleotide sequence: TGTGCCAGCAGTTTCCCAGGGACTGCCCTTACGTTCTACGAGCAGTACTTC.

The rearrangement joins TRBV19 to TRBJ2-4; the D gene is possibly TRBD1 (7 bases). Trimming removed 1 base from V and 7 bases from J, with 14 bases in between. CDR1 is LNHDA and CDR2 is SQIVND in the germline V gene (reference sequence). The CDR3 loop spans 15 amino acids. This CDR3 reads CASSIAPTGRNIQYF. CDR3 nucleotide sequence: TGTGCCAGTAGTATAGCCCCGACAGGGAGGAACATTCAGTACTTC.